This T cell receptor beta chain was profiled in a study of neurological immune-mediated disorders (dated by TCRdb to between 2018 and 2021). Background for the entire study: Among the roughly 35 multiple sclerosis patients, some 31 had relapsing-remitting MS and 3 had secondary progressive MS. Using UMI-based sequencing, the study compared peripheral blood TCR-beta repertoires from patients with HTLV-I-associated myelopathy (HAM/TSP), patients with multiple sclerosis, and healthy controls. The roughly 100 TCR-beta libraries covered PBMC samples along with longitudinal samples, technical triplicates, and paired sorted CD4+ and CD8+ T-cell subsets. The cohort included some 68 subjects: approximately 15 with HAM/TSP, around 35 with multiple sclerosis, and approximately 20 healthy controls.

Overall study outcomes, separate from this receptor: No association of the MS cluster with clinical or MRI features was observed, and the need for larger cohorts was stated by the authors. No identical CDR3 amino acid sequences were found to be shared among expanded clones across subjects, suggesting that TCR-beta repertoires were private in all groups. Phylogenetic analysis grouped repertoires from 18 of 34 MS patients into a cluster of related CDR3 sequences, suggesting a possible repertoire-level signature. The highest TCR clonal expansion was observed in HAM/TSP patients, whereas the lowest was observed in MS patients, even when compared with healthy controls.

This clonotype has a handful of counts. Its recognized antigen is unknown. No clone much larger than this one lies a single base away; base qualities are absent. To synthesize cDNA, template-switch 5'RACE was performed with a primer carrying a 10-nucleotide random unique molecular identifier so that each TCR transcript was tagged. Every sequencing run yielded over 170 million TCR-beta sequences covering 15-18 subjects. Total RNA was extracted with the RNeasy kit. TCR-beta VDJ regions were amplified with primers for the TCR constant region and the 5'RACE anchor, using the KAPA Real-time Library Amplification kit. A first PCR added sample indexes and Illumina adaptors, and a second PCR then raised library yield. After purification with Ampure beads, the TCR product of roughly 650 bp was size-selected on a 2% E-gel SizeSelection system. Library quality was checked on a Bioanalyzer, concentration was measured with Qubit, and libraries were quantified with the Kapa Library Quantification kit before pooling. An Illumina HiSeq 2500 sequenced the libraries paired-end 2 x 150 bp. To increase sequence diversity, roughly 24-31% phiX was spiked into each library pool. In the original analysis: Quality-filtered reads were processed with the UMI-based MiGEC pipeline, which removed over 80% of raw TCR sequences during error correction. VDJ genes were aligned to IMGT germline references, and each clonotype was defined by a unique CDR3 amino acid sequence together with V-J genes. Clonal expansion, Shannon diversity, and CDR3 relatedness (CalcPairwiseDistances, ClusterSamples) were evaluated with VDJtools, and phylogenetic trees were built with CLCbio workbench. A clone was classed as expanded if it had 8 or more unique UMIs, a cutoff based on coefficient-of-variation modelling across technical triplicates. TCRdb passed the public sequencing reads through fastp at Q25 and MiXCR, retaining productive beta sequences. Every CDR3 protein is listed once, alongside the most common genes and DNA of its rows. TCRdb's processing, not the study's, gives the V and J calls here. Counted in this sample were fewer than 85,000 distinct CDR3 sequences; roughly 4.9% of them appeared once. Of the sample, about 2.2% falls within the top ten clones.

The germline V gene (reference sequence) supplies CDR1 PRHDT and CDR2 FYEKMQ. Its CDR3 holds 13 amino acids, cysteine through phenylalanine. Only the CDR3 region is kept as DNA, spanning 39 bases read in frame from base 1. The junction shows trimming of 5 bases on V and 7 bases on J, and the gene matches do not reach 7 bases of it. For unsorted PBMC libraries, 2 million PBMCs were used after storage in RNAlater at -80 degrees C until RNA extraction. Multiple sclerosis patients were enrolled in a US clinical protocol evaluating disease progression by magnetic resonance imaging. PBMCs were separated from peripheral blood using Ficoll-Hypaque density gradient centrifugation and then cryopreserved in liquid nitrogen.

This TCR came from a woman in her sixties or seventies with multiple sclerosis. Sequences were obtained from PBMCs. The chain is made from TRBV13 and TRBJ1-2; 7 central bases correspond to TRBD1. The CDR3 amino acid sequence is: CASSQGGASGYTF. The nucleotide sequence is TGTGCCAGCAGCCAGGGGGGGGCGTCTGGCTACACCTTC.